This is a list of T cell receptor beta chains from one sample in a study of lymphopenia after photon versus proton radiotherapy. Produced via immunoSEQ multiplex PCR; TCRdb's table is partial and in-frame only. The repertoire has roughly 30,000 clones, around 82% of them found once; the top ten carry less than 35%. The material sequenced was peripheral blood, taken from a patient treated with photon-based radiotherapy. These receptors were taken from a man between 50 and 59 years old with gastric cancer. Both conserved end residues are part of each CDR3.

CDR3aa | j_gene | len | v_gene
CASSGTRDTYNEQFF | TRBJ2-1 | 15 | TRBV6-1
CASSPSRTQYF | TRBJ2-3 | 11 | TRBV11-1
CASRPTRQWNTEAFF | TRBJ1-1 | 15 | TRBV19
CASEGTGVFGANVLTF | TRBJ2-6 | 16 | TRBV19
CASSKKSGQRTDTQYF | TRBJ2-3 | 16 | TRBV21-1
CASRGGGGYTF | TRBJ1-2 | 11 | TRBV5-4
CASSYSSGSQETQYF | TRBJ2-5 | 15 | TRBV6-5
CASSFRGQYSTDTQYF | TRBJ2-3 | 16 | TRBV11-2
CASSVSGGYGDTQYF | TRBJ2-3 | 15 | TRBV9
CASSDQGQIMNTEAFF | TRBJ1-1 | 16 | TRBV27
CASSTGISGNTIYF | TRBJ1-3 | 14 | TRBV10-2
CASSLTAGAGELFF | TRBJ2-2 | 14 | TRBV7-3
CASKPGGTDTQYF | TRBJ2-3 | 13 | TRBV6-6
CASSPGTGQGNTIYF | TRBJ1-3 | 15 | TRBV7-9
CSVILGGRYGYTF | TRBJ1-2 | 13 | TRBV29-1
CASTLMTEQYF | TRBJ2-3 | 11 | TRBV2
CASSIDAGGTGYGYTF | TRBJ1-2 | 16 | TRBV19